The present T cell receptor (beta chain) was sequenced within a study of blood T cell repertoires in COVID-19. For the study at large: Sites across the United States, Italy and Spain contributed samples from acute and convalescent COVID-19. PBMCs, B-cell-depleted T cells, or T cells were the source of the cDNA or gDNA that made up the material.

Looked up from germline, CDR1 is KGHSH and CDR2 is LQKENI. V lost 0 bases, J lost 4 bases, and 13 bases lay in between. This CDR3 spans 16 amino acids. TCRdb's table, derived via immunoSEQ multiplex PCR, lists solely in-frame clones and lacks some. This table holds about 220,000 clones, roughly 89% found once. The receptor comes from a man aged 25-40 years who had recovered from COVID-19. The sequenced material came from peripheral blood. The chain uses TRBV18 and TRBJ1-3; D remains ambiguous. This CDR3 reads CASSPPGAGYGNTIYF. The CDR3 nucleotides read TGTGCCAGCTCACCACCGGGCGCAGGTTACGGAAACACCATATATTTT.